This entry lists 4 T cell receptor beta chains sequenced from one sample in a study of T cells after yellow fever vaccination. Each CDR3 protein is one row after TCRdb ran MiXCR on the 5' RACE reads. Among 450,000 to 550,000 distinct CDR3 sequences listed, 20% to 25% were seen once. The input for sequencing was PBMCs, taken 21 days after the first yellow fever vaccination. Receptor source: a man between 18 and 35 years old who received the YFV17D yellow fever vaccine.

The rearrangement joins TRBV7-2 to TRBJ1-2, with D unclear. This CDR3 is 11 amino acids long. Trimming stripped 1 base from V and 10 bases from J, with 7 bases between. CDR1 SGHTA and CDR2 FQGNSA come from the germline V gene. The chain's CDR3 is CASSLGSVYTF. The DNA for the CDR3 is TGTGCCAGCAGCTTAGGTTCGGTCTACACCTTC.

This chain connects TRBV7-2 to TRBJ2-3; 9 bases map to TRBD2. This CDR3 is built from 15 residues. J gave up 6 bases and V 0 bases, and 4 bases lay outside the gene matches. From germline, CDR1 is SGHTA and CDR2 FQGNSA. The CDR3 is CASSLALAGWDTQYF. The CDR3 region has the DNA TGTGCCAGCAGCTTAGCCCTAGCGGGGTGGGATACGCAGTATTTT.

The count of this clonotype is one. This chain links TRBV24-1 with TRBJ2-2; D may correspond to TRBD1 or TRBD2 (6 bases each). V was clipped by 7 bases and J by 6 bases, with 14 bases between them. Germline V gene lookup returns CDR1 KGHDR and CDR2 SFDVKD. There are 14 residues in the CDR3. The CDR3 DNA is TGTGCCACCAGAAAGGAGGGGGGTTCCGGGGAGCTGTTTTTT. It yields the protein CATRKEGGSGELFF.

The chain employs TRBV14 and TRBJ2-2; the D is unclear. The CDR3 has 13 amino acids. Trimming removed 1 base at V and 4 bases at J, with 4 bases between. The V gene's germline CDR1 is SGHDN and CDR2 FVKESK. The CDR3 DNA follows: TGTGCCAGCAGCCAAGCGGGCACCGGGGAGCTGTTTTTT. It is translated as CASSQAGTGELFF.